This TCR beta chain originates from a study of cytomegalovirus exposure and HLA in healthy donors. Germline-derived CDR1 and CDR2 are SGHTA and FQGNSA. V lost 1 base and J lost 2, with 9 bases in between. This CDR3 is built from 15 residues. Profiled with immunoSEQ multiplex PCR; TCRdb holds only in-frame clones, not every one. The repertoire holds about 130,000 clones, with approximately 90% as singletons. V and J are TRBV7-2 and TRBJ2-1; possibly TRBD2 for D (5 bases). The TCR originated in a woman aged 30 to 39 in good health and CMV-seropositive. The sequenced sample was PBMCs. The CDR3 is CASSLDEGAYNEQFF. CDR3 sequence (DNA): TGTGCCAGCAGCTTAGATGAGGGAGCCTACAATGAGCAGTTCTTC.